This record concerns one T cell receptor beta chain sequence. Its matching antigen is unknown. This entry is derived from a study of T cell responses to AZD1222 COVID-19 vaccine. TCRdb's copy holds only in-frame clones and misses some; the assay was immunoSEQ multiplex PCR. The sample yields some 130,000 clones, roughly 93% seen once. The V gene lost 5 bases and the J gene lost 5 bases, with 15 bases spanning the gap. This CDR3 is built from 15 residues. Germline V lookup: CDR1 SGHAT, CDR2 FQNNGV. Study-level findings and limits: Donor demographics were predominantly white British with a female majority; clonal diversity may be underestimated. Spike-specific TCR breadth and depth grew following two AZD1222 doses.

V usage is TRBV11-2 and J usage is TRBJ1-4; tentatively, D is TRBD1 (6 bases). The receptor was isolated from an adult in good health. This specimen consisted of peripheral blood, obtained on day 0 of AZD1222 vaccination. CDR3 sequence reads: CASSVYRGGNEKLFF. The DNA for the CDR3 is TGTGCCAGCAGCGTTTATAGAGGGGGGAATGAAAAACTGTTTTTT.